The T cell receptor beta chain under discussion was sequenced for a study of T cell repertoires in cytomegalovirus infection. MiXCR, applied by TCRdb to the reads, yields one record per CDR3 protein. This repertoire shows about 330,000 distinct CDR3 sequences, over 7.5% found once; its top ten account for 3.5% to 4.5%. Study results and limitations: Clonotypes of TCR beta that were HLA-C-restricted and CMV-specific dominated the ex vivo response.

This clonotype was observed at least ten times. Antigen: not known. Germline loops: CDR1 SGHTA, CDR2 FQGNSA. There are 15 residues in the CDR3. V shed 1 base and J 2 bases; nucleotides not matched to a gene: 2. The origin of this receptor is a human donor in good health (CMV status not recorded). Some clones in this sample may be carry-over from other donors' samples. The sequencing sample was made of PBMCs. The chain recombines TRBV7-2 with TRBJ2-1, with TRBD1 matching over 7 bases. The CDR3 nucleotides read TGTGCCAGCAGCTTAGAACAGGGGACCTACAATGAGCAGTTCTTC. It translates to CASSLEQGTYNEQFF.